The entry that follows covers one T cell receptor (beta chain) sequence. Its antigen specificity is not known. Nothing much larger sits one base from this clone, and base qualities are not available. The data are from a study of cytomegalovirus exposure and HLA in healthy donors (TCRdb year 2017). Notes on the research overall: An earlier analysis of some 620 of the donors reported about 280 Gb of sequence data and 117 million unique TCR beta sequences obtained from around 180 million T cells. About 330 gigabases of sequencing data and 70 million to 100 million unique TCR sequences made up an early release that covered about 640 HLA-typed donors. Of the 350 to 450 genotyped donors, 81% were placed in the genetic ancestry cluster associated with self-reported Caucasian donors. The study aimed to test whether signatures of past pathogen exposure could be identified by cataloging public T cell receptors. The T cell repertoires of 550 to 850 subjects were profiled by immunosequencing and related to cytomegalovirus serostatus. In addition to the first cohort of roughly 700 subjects, a separate validation cohort of under 150 different subjects was used. High-throughput TCR immunosequencing, statistical association of individual TCRs with disease status, and machine learning were combined to predict cytomegalovirus infection status. A later analysis re-examined previously published TCR beta repertoires from about 700 donors and added high-resolution HLA genotyping to investigate patterns of TCR occurrence. In the later analysis, no new phenotypic data were used to find candidate immune exposures; instead, reliance was placed on TCR beta sequences and their occurrence across donors. An earlier analysis of nearly 600 of the donors applied high-throughput TCR beta sequencing to assess whether each TCR beta V gene segment acted as functional or pseudogenic. Alongside the repertoire data, information on donor age, sex, ethnicity and CMV serostatus was compiled. Genome-wide SNP genotypes for about three fifths of the roughly 700 donors were used in a later genetic analysis, which treated that subset as a discovery cohort. All discovery cohort repertoires had been generated using a single sequencing platform. HLA typing covered class I and class II loci at four-digit resolution. Typing coverage varied by locus: roughly 620-640 donors for A, B, C, DRB1 and DQB1; about 520 for DQA1; more than 600 for DPA1; fewer than 480 for DPB1. Because of strong linkage in the cohort, roughly five DR-DQ haplotypes were treated as single units for association and clustering. Among 300 to 500 genotyped donors of the cohort, an average of around 250,000 unique TCR beta nucleotide sequences was sequenced per donor, of which roughly 17% were non-productive.

Findings and caveats that apply to the study as a whole: According to a later analysis, most CMV-associated TCR beta chains appeared to be HLA-restricted, and the HLA associations seemed to be driven largely by CMV exposure. According to the authors, the approach could potentially be generalized to other disease states and immunological phenotypes. When HLA alleles, especially DR and DQ, strongly co-occurred, attributing TCR associations to individual alleles was difficult. The classifier was reported to diagnose cytomegalovirus status with high specificity and sensitivity in both the original cohort and the validation cohort. Because HLA typing was unavailable for some donors at each locus, only the typed subset was used in association tests. Compared with equally common non-associated chains, HLA-associated TCR beta chains in a later analysis were more clonally expanded and had lower generation probabilities. Specific HLA alleles were associated with roughly 16,000 TCR beta sequences at a false discovery rate of 0.05 in a later analysis. Linkage disequilibrium might explain the correlated functional status among segregating V segments, but an unknown experimental factor could not be excluded. The cohort was sequenced for TCR beta chains only, and without alpha or paired-chain data the features that could be detected were limited. Sequencing depth was assumed to be roughly uniform across donors in the presence/absence analyses, though that assumption may not hold. An earlier analysis of roughly 570 of the donors showed that most TCR beta V segments appeared in productive rearrangements either about 90% or about 30% of the time, which broadly matched IMGT annotations. In a later analysis, TCR association rates were found to vary across HLA loci, with the most associated TCRs seen for DRB1 alleles and the fewest for HLA-C alleles. The study gave a list of about 170 TCR beta chains associated with cytomegalovirus. A later genetic analysis associated a missense DCLRE1C variant with V-gene and J-gene trimming of TCR beta chains, and an independent cohort replicated the association. A cluster of highly shared sequence variants was judged likely to be a technical artifact of the sequencing pipeline. A further reported finding was that TCR beta sequences accurately predicted the HLA-A and HLA-B alleles for most subjects in the first cohort. Most TCR sequences were observed very rarely across donors, whereas some public TCRs were present in many individuals. Immune exposure information for the cohort was limited to CMV serostatus. In vitro tests confirmed that a few of the cytomegalovirus-associated TCR beta chains recognize cytomegalovirus antigens. In a later analysis, several top co-occurrence clusters were reported to appear linked to parvovirus B19, influenza, CMV and Epstein-Barr virus. Compared with the roughly 700-donor mean, donors in an Asian-associated ancestry cluster had fewer N-insertions in productive TCRs, according to a later genetic analysis. Roughly 17 rarely observed V segments, including chromosome 9 orphons, were excluded from the earlier analysis of just under 600 of the donors because counts were too low.

The cohort consisted of 666 healthy bone marrow donors. Cohort members were all nominally healthy when sampled, although unrecorded immune exposures were likely present. The donor tested CMV seropositive, placing the donor among the 310 or so seropositive members of the cohort. A peripheral blood sample was provided by each donor, and peripheral blood mononuclear cells were used for TCR beta sequencing. Genomic DNA was extracted from the blood cell samples with the Qiagen DNeasy Blood Extraction Kit. Libraries were constructed by the immunoSEQ multiplex PCR assay. For the multiplex PCR, a mixture combining 60 forward primers for TCR Vbeta segments and 13 reverse primers for TCR Jbeta segments was used. The CDR3 region of rearranged TCR beta genes was amplified from genomic DNA by a multiplex PCR assay. Amplified TCR beta libraries were sequenced as 87-base-pair reads on the Illumina HiSeq System. On the study's bioinformatics: A later analysis counted approximately 84 million unique TCR beta chains across the 670 or so repertoires, and around 9.9 million of these chains were shared by at least two donors. Raw reads were error-corrected and collapsed into unique sequences with a nearest-neighbor algorithm that merged closely related sequences to remove PCR and sequencing errors. CDR3 sequences were aligned to IMGT reference sequences to assign V, D and J gene segments. For a sequence to be retained, at least a six-nucleotide match to both a V gene segment and a J gene segment was required. A rearrangement was called productive if the CDR3 had no stop codons and remained in frame with V and J, and every other rearrangement was called non-productive. Following IMGT convention, CDR3 was defined as the stretch from the second conserved V-encoded cysteine to the conserved J-encoded phenylalanine. The earlier analysis of a few hundred of the donors excluded any sequence lacking an unambiguous match to a single V gene segment. An earlier analysis of 500 to 700 of the donors classified V segments as functional when productive rearrangements were above 56.7% and as segregating when the standard deviation between donors was above 5%. To diagnose cytomegalovirus status from the catalog of TCR beta chain sequences, a statistical classification framework was built. A later analysis assigned V and J genes by comparing TCR nucleotide sequences with IMGT/GENE-DB human TR gene sequences. A later analysis assigned CDR3 sequences and most-parsimonious VDJ recombination scenarios with the TCRdist pipeline. In a later analysis, every TCR beta chain was defined by the combination of its CDR3 amino acid sequence and its V-gene family, and reads without a unique V-gene family were dropped. A later analysis removed 592 highly shared, low-generation-probability nucleotide sequences to deal with suspected cross-contamination and a sequencing artifact. In a later analysis, a clonal expansion index for each public chain was calculated from normalized within-repertoire ranks of inferred template counts. A later analysis computed generation probabilities with a VDJ recombination model fitted to out-of-frame rearrangements, and checked the results against IGoR. A later analysis scored TCR-TCR, TCR-HLA and TCR-CMV co-occurrence with hypergeometric tests, applying a repertoire-size bias correction to TCR pairs. A later analysis estimated false discovery rates by permuting HLA or CMV assignments 20 times. In a later analysis, co-occurring TCRs were grouped with DBSCAN, and TCRdist sequence similarity was added when clustering was performed within HLA-allele-positive subsets. Repertoires with fewer than 30,000 or more than 120,000 public chains were left out of co-occurrence clustering, as were five repertoires with anomalous nucleotide sharing. TCRdb provides this immuneACCESS table in a form limited to in-frame rearrangements. Some clones are lacking; in checked studies, under half of them reflect an unresolved V gene, and why the rest are absent is not known. The DNA was the basis for D and trimming; V, J and clone size are from that table. This sample gives about 130,000 clones in total; about 73% of them show up just once. The ten largest make up under 6.5% of the sample.

Material: PBMCs. The clonotype was recovered from a woman aged 50 to 60 in good health and CMV-seropositive.

The CDR3 corresponds to CASSQDLRIAKNIQYF. The nucleotide sequence reads as follows: TGCGCCAGCAGCCAAGATCTCAGGATAGCCAAAAACATTCAGTACTTC. Recombination connected TRBV4-1 to TRBJ2-4, with the D gene call left open. Its CDR3 holds 16 amino acids, cysteine through phenylalanine. This entry keeps only the CDR3 DNA: 48 bases, framed from base 1. Trimming takes 0 bases from V and 0 bases from J, and the germline ends sit 9 bases apart. Based on the germline V gene, the CDR1 and CDR2 sequences are MGHRA and YSYEKL.